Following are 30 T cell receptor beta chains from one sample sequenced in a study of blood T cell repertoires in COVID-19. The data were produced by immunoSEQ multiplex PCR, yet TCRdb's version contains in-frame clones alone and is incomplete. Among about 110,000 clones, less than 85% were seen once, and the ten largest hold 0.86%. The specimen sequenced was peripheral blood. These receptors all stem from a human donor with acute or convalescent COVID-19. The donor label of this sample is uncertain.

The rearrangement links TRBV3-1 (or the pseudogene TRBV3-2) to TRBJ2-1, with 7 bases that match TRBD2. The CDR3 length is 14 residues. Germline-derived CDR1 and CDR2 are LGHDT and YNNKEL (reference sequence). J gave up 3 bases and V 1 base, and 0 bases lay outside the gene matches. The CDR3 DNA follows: TGTGCCAGCAGCCAAGGGGACTACTACAATGAGCAGTTCTTC. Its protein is CASSQGDYYNEQFF.

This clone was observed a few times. The CDR3 loop reads CASSLGGFGGNTIYF. The CDR3 DNA sequence: TGTGCCAGCAGCTTAGGAGGTTTTGGTGGAAACACCATATATTTT. J is TRBJ1-3 and V is TRBV11-2; D unresolved. Trimming stripped 1 base from V and 3 bases from J, with 10 bases between. This CDR3 region has 15 residues. Germline lookup yields CDR1 SGHAT and CDR2 FQNNGV.

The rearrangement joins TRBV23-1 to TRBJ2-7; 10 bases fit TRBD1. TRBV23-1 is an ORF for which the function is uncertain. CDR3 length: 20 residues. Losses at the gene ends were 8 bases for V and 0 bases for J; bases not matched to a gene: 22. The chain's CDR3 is CASPSRIGGQGPDDSYEQYV. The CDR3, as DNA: TGCGCCAGCCCGTCTCGTATCGGGGGACAGGGGCCTGATGACTCCTACGAGCAGTACGTC.

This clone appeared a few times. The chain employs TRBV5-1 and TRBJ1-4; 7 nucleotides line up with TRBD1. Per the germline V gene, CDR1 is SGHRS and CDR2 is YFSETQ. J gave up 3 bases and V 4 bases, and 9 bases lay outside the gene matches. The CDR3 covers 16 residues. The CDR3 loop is CASSIGDRASNEKLFF. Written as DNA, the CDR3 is TGCGCCAGCAGCATAGGAGACAGGGCCTCTAATGAAAAACTGTTTTTT.

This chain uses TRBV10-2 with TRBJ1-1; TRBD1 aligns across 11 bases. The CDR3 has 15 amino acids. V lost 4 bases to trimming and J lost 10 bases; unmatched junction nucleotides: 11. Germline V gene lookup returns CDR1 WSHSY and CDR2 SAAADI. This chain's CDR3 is CASSVTRTGGSGAFF. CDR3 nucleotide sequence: TGCGCCAGCAGTGTAACCCGGACAGGGGGCTCGGGAGCTTTCTTT.

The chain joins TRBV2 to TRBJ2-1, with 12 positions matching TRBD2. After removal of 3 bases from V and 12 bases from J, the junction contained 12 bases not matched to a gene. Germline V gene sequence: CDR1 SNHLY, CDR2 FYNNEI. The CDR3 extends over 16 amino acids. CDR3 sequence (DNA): TGTGCCAGCAGTGAGGCAGCCAAACTAGCGGGGGGACTGCAGTTCTTC. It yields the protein CASSEAAKLAGGLQFF.

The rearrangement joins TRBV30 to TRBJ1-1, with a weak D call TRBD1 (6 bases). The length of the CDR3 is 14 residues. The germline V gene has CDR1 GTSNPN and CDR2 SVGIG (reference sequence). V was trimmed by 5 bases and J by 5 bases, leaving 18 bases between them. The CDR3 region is CAWDSIQGRTEAFF. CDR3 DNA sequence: TGTGCCTGGGACTCAATACAGGGTCGAACTGAAGCTTTCTTT. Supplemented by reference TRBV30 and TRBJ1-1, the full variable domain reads SQTIHQWPATLVQPVGSPLSLECTVEGTSNPNLYWYRQAAGRGLQLLFYSVGIGQISSEVPQNLSASRPQDRQFILSSKKLLLSDSGFYLCAWDSIQGRTEAFFGQGTRLTVV.

The CDR3 DNA follows: TGTGCCAGCAGTTTATTTCAGCGTTATAGCAATCAGCCCCAGCATTTT. Protein product: CASSLFQRYSNQPQHF. The chain joins TRBV28 to TRBJ1-5; D gene unclear. The V gene's germline CDR1 is MDHEN and CDR2 SYDVKM. The CDR3 runs 16 residues. Trimming stripped 1 base from V and 0 bases from J, with 10 bases between.

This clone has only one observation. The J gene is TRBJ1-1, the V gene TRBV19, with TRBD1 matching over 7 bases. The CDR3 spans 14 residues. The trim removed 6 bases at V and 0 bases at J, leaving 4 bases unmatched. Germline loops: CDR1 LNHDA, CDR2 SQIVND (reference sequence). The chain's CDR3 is CASSPGQLNTEAFF. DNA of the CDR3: TGTGCCAGTAGCCCGGGACAGTTGAACACTGAAGCTTTCTTT.

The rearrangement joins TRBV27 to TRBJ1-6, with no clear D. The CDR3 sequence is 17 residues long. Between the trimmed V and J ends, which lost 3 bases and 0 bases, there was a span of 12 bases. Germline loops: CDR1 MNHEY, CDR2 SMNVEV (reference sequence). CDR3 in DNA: TGTGCCAGCAGTTTTTCCTCCGAGAGCTCCTATAATTCACCCCTCCACTTT. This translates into CASSFSSESSYNSPLHF.

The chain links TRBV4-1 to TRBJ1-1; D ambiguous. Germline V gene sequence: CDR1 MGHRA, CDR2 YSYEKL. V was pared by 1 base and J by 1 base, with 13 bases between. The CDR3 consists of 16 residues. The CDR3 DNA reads TGCGCCAGCAGCCAAGTAACTTGGGCCAGGAACACTGAAGCTTTCTTT. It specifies CASSQVTWARNTEAFF.

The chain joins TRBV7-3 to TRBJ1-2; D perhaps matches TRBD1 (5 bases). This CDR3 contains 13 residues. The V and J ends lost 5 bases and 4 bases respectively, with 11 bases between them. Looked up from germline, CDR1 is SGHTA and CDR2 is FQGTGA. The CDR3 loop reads CASSAAGGYGYTF. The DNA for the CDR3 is TGTGCCAGCAGCGCCGCCGGGGGCTATGGCTACACCTTC.

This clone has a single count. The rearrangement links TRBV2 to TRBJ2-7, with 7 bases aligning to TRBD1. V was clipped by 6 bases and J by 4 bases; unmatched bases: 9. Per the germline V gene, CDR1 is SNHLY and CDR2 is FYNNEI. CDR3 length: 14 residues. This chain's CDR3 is CASSEQGTAYEQYV. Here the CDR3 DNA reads TGTGCCAGCAGCGAACAGGGGACGGCATACGAGCAGTACGTC.

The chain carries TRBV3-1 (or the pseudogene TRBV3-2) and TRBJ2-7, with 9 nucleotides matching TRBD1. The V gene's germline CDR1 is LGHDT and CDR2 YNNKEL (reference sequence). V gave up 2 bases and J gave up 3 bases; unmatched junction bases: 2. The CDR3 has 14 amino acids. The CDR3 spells CASSQRDRVYEQYV. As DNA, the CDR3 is TGTGCCAGCAGCCAACGGGACAGGGTCTACGAGCAGTACGTC.

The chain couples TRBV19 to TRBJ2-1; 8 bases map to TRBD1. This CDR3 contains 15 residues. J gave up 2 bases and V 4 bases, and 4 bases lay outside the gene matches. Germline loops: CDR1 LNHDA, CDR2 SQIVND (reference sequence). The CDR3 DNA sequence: TGTGCCAGTAGTACCCAGGGGGCCCCCTACAATGAGCAGTTCTTC. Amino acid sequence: CASSTQGAPYNEQFF.

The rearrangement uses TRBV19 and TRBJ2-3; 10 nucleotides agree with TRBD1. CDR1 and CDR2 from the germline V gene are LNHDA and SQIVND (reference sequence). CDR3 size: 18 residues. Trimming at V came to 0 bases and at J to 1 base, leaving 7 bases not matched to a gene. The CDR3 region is CASSIDLCGTGGTDTQYF. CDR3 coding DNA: TGTGCCAGTAGTATAGATCTATGCGGGACAGGGGGCACAGATACGCAGTATTTT.

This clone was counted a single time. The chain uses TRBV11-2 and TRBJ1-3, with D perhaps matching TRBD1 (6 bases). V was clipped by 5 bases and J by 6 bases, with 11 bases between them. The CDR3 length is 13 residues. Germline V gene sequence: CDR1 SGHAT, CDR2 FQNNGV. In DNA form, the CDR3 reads TGTGCCAGCAGCCACAGGGTCCAAAACACCATATATTTT. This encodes CASSHRVQNTIYF.

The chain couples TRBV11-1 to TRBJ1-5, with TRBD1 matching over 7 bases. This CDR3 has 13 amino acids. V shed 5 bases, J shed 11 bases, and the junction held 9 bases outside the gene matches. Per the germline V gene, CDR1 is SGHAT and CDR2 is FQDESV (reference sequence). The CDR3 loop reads CASSDDPQGTQHF. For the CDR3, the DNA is TGTGCCAGCAGCGATGACCCACAGGGGACCCAGCATTTT.

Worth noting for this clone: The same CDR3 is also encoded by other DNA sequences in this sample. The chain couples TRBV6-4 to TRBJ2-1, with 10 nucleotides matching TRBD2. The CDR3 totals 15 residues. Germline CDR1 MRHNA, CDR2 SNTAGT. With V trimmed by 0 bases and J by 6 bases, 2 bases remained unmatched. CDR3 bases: TGTGCCAGCAGTGACTCAAGCGGGGGGGCCAATGAGCAGTTCTTC. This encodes CASSDSSGGANEQFF.

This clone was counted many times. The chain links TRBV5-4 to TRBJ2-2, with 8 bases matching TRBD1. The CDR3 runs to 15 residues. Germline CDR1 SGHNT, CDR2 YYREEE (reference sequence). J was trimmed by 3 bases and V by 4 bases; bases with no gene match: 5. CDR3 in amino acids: CASSRDRTDTGELFF. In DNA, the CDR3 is TGTGCCAGCAGCCGGGACAGGACGGACACCGGGGAGCTGTTTTTT.

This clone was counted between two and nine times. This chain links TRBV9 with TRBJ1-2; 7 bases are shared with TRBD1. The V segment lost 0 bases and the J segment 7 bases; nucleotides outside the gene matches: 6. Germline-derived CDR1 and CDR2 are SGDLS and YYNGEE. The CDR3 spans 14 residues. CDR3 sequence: CASSVARQGLGYTF. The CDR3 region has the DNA TGTGCCAGCAGCGTAGCTCGACAGGGTCTTGGCTACACCTTC.

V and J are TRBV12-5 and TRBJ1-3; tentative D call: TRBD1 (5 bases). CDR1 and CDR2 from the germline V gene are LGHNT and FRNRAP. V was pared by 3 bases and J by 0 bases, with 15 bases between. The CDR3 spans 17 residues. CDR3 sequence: CASGFRPRGRSGNTIYF. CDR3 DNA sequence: TGTGCTAGTGGTTTTAGGCCGCGGGGCCGCTCTGGAAACACCATATATTTT.

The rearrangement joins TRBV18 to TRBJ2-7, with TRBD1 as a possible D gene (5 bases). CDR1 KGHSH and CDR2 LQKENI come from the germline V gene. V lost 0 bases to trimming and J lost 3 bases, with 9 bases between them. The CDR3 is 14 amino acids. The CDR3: CASSPPTARYEQYF. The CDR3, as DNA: TGTGCCAGCTCACCACCGACAGCCCGCTACGAGCAGTACTTC.

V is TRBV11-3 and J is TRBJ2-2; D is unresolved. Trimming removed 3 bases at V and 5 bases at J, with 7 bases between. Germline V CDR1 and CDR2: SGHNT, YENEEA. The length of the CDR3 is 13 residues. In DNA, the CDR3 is TGTGCCAGCAGCTTCGGTTGGACCGGGGAGCTGTTTTTT. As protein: CASSFGWTGELFF.

CDR3 bases: TGTGCCAGCAGTGAGCCCCGAGCTAGTTTCGAGCAGTACTTC. As protein: CASSEPRASFEQYF. The chain is built from TRBV2 and TRBJ2-7; D remains ambiguous. The germline gives CDR1 SNHLY, CDR2 FYNNEI. CDR3 length: 14 residues. The V and J ends lost 3 bases and 6 bases respectively, with 15 bases between them.

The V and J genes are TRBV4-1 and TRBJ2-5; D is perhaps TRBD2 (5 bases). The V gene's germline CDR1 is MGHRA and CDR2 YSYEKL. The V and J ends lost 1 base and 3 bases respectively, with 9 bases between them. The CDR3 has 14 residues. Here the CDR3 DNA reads TGCGCCAGCAGCCAAGGGCGGGTCAAAGAGACCCAGTACTTC. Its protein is CASSQGRVKETQYF.

In nucleotides, the CDR3 is TGTGCCAGCCAGCGTGGGGGACAGGGGGCCAATGAGCAGTTCTTC. Protein: CASQRGGQGANEQFF. The chain is built from TRBV9 and TRBJ2-1, with 12 bases fitting TRBD1. This CDR3 has 15 residues. In germline, CDR1 is SGDLS, CDR2 YYNGEE. The trim removed 7 bases at V and 6 bases at J, leaving 8 bases unmatched.

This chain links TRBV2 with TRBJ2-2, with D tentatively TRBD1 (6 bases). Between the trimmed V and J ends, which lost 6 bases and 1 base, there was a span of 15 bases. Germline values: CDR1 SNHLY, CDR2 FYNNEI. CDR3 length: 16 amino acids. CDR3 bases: TGTGCCAGCAGGGGACCGGGACAACAGAACACCGGGGAGCTGTTTTTT. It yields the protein CASRGPGQQNTGELFF.

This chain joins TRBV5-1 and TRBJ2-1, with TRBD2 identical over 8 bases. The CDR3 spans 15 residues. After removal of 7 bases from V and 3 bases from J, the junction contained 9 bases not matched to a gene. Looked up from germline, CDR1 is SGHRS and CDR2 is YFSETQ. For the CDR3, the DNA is TGCGCCAGCGTCCTTGGCGGGGGGCACTACAATGAGCAGTTCTTC. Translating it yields CASVLGGGHYNEQFF.

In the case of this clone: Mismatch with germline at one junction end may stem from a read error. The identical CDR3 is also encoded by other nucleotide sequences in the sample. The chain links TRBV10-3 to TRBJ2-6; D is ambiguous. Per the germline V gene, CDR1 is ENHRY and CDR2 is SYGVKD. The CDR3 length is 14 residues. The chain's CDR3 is CAISDGSGANVLTF. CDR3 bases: TGCGCCATCAGTGACGGCTCTGGGGCCAACGTCCTGACTTTC.